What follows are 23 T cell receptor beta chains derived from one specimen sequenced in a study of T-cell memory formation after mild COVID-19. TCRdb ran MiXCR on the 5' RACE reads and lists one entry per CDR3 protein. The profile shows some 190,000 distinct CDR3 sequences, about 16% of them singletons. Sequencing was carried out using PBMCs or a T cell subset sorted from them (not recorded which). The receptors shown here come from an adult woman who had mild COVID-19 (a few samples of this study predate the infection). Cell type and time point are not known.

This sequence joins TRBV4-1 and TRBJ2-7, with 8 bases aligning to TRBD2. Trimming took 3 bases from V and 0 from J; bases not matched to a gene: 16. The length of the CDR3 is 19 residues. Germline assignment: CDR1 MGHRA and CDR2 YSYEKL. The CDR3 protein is CASSQRGGAGAPSSYEQYF. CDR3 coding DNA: TGCGCCAGCAGCCAGAGGGGGGGAGCGGGGGCTCCGAGCTCCTACGAGCAGTACTTC.

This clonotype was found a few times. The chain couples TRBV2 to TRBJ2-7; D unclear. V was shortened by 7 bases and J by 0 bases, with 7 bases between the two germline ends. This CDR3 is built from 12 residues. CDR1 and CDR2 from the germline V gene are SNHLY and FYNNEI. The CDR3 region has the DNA TGTGCCAGCAAAGCCCTCTCCTACGAGCAGTACTTC. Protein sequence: CASKALSYEQYF.

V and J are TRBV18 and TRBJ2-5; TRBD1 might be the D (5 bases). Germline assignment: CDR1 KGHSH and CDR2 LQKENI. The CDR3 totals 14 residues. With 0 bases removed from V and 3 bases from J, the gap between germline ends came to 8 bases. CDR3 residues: CASSPPGREETQYF. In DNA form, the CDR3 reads TGTGCCAGCTCACCACCAGGCAGGGAAGAGACCCAGTACTTC.

The CDR3 loop reads CATSDLVTRSYNEQFF. The DNA for the CDR3 is TGTGCCACCAGTGATTTGGTCACACGTTCCTACAATGAGCAGTTCTTC. V gene TRBV24-1 combines with J gene TRBJ2-1, with D unresolved. The germline V and J ends were trimmed by 0 bases and 1 base, with 9 bases remaining between them. The CDR3 sequence is 16 residues long. Germline CDR1 reads KGHDR; CDR2 reads SFDVKD.

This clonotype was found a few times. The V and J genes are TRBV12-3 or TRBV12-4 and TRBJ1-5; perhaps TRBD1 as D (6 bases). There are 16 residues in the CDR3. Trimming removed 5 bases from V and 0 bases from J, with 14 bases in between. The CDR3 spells CASSRDIRNSNQPQHF. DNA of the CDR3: TGTGCCAGCAGTAGGGACATTCGGAATAGCAATCAGCCCCAGCATTTT.

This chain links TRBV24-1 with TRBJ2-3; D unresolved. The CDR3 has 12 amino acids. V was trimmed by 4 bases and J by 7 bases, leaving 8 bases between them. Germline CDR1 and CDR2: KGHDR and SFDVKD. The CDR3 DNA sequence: TGTGCCACCAGTGACCCAAGATATACGCAGTATTTT. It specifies CATSDPRYTQYF.

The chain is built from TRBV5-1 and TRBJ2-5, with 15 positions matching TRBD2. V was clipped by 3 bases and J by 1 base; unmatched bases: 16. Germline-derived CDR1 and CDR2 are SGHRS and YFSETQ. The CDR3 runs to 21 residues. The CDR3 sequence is CASSSGLAGGQGRRSQETQYF. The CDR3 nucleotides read TGCGCCAGCAGCTCCGGACTAGCGGGGGGGCAGGGTAGGAGGTCCCAAGAGACCCAGTACTTC.

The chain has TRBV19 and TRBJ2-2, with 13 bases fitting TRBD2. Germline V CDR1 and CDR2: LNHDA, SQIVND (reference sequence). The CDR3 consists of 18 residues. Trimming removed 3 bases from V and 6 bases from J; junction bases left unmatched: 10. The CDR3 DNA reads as TGTGCCAGTAGTATGCCCTACGGACTAGCGGGAGTAGCCGGGGAGCTGTTTTTT. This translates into CASSMPYGLAGVAGELFF.

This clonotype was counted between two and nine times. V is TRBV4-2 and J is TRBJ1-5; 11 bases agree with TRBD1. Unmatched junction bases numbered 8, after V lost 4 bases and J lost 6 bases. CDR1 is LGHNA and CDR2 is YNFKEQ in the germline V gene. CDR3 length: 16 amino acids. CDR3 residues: CASSLSRDRGVQPQHF. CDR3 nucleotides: TGTGCCAGCAGCCTTTCCCGGGACAGGGGGGTTCAGCCCCAGCATTTT.

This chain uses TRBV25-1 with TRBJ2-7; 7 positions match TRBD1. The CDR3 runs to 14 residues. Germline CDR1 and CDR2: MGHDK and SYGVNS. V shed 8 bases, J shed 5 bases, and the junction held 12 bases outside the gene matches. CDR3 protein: CASGPGTAVHEQYF. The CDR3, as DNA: TGTGCCAGCGGACCCGGGACAGCAGTCCACGAGCAGTACTTC.

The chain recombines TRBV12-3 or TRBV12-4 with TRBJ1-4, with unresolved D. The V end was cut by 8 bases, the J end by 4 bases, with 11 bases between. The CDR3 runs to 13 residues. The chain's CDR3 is CASGDGLNEKLFF. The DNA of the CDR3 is TGTGCCAGCGGAGACGGCCTTAATGAAAAACTGTTTTTT.

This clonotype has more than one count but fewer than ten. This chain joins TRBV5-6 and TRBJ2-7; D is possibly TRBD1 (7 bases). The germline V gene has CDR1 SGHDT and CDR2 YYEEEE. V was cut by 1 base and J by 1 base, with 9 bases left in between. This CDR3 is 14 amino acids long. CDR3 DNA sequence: TGTGCCAGCAGCTTGCAGGGGGGATCCTACGAGCAGTACTTC. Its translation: CASSLQGGSYEQYF.

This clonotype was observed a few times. The CDR3 loop is CASSKLHGGTSSYNEQFF. CDR3 in DNA: TGTGCCAGCAGCAAACTCCACGGCGGGACTAGCAGCTACAATGAGCAGTTCTTC. The V gene is TRBV6-2 or TRBV6-3, the J gene TRBJ2-1; 9 nucleotides match TRBD2. From germline, CDR1 is MNHEY and CDR2 SVGEGT. This CDR3 region has 18 residues. Trimming took 6 bases from V and 3 from J; bases not matched to a gene: 15.

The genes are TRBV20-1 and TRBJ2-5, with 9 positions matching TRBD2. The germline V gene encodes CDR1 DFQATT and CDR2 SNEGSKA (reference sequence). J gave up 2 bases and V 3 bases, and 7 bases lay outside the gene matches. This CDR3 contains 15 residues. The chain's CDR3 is CSARPGLARQETQYF. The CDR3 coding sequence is TGCAGTGCTAGGCCGGGACTAGCCAGACAAGAGACCCAGTACTTC.

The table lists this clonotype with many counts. The DNA for the CDR3 is TGCGCCAGCAGCTTGAGTCGGGAGGGGGCCCACGAGCAGTACTTC. Residues: CASSLSREGAHEQYF. This chain joins TRBV5-1 and TRBJ2-7; tentative D call: TRBD2 (8 bases). Germline CDR1 is SGHRS and CDR2 is YFSETQ. Trimming removed 1 base at V and 5 bases at J, with 16 bases between. The CDR3 totals 15 residues. The complete variable domain, with remaining parts taken from reference TRBV5-1 and TRBJ2-7, reads KAGVTQTPRYLIKTRGQQVTLSCSPISGHRSVSWYQQTPGQGLQFLFEYFSETQRNKGNFPGRFSGRQFSNSRSEMNVSTLELGDSALYLCASSLSREGAHEQYFGPGTRLTVT.

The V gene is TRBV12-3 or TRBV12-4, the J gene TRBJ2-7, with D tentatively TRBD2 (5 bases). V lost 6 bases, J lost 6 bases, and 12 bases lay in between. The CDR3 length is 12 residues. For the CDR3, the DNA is TGTGCCAGCAGGCCCACTAGTGGCGAGCAGTACTTC. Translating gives CASRPTSGEQYF.

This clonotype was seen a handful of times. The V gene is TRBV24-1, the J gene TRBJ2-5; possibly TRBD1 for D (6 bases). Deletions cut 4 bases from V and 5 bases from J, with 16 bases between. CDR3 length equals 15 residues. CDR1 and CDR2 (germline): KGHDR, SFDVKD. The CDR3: CATSDRTAFGETQYF. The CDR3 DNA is TGTGCCACCAGTGACCGGACAGCGTTTGGGGAGACCCAGTACTTC.

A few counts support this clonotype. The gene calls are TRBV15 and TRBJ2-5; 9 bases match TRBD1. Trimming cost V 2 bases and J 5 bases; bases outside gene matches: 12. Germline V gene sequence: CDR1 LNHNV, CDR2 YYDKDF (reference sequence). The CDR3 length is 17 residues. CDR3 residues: CATSRQAGTGKGETQYF. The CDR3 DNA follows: TGTGCCACCAGCAGACAAGCCGGGACAGGGAAGGGGGAGACCCAGTACTTC.

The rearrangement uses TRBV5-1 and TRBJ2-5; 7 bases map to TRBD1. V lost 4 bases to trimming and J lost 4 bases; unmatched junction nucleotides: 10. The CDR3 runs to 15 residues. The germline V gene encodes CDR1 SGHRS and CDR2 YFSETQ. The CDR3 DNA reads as TGCGCCAGCAGCCAGCAGGGACAGAAGGGAGAGACCCAGTACTTC. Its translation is CASSQQGQKGETQYF.

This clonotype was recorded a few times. CDR3 amino acids: CASSLEGGMLSGLFF. The CDR3 DNA reads as TGTGCCAGCAGCTTAGAGGGCGGCATGTTATCAGGGCTGTTTTTT. J is TRBJ1-4 and V is TRBV7-9; tentatively, D is TRBD1 (5 bases). This CDR3 comprises 15 residues. Germline assignment: CDR1 SEHNR and CDR2 FQNEAQ (reference sequence). Deletions cut 1 base from V and 14 bases from J, with 20 bases between.

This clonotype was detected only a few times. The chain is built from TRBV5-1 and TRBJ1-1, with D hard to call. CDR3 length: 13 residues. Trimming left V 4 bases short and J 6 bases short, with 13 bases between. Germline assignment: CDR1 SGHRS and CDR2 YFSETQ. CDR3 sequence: CASSLQDGAEAFF. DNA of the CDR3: TGCGCCAGCAGCCTCCAGGACGGGGCTGAAGCTTTCTTT.

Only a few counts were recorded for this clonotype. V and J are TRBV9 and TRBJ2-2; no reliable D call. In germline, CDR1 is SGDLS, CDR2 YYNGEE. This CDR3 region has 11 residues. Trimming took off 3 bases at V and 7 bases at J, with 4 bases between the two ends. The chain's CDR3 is CASSADGELFF. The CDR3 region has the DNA TGTGCCAGCAGCGCAGACGGGGAGCTGTTTTTT.

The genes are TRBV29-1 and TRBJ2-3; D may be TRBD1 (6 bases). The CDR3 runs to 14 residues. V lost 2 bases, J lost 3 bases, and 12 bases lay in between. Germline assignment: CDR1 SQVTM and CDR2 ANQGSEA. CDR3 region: CSVERSQGTDTQYF. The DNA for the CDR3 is TGCAGCGTTGAAAGGTCCCAGGGGACAGATACGCAGTATTTT.